The TCR beta chain described here comes from a study of tumor and adjacent non-tumor tissue in lung cancer (dated by TCRdb to the late 2010s). Describing the broader study: Of the cohort, 12 patients had adenocarcinoma, 2 had squamous cell carcinoma and 1 had small cell lung cancer. Ages among the roughly 15 patients ranged from roughly 31 to 85 years, there were ten or so men and 5 women, and disease was at TNM stage I to III. In total, sequencing yielded 100 million to 150 million productive TCRbeta reads, which works out to an average of approximately 4.1 million reads per sample. The study compared bulk TCRbeta repertoires from lung tumor tissue and matched distant non-tumor lung tissue of about 15 lung cancer patients. TCRbeta CDR3 sequencing was performed on thirty paired specimens, with one tumor sample and one normal lung sample collected per patient.

RNA was isolated from bulk, unsorted tissue, and RNA quality was assessed with a NanoDrop ND-1000 and an Agilent 2100. Donors were newly diagnosed lung cancer patients admitted for thoracic surgery in China between August and November 2014, without prior chemotherapy. The study excluded patients who had received radiotherapy or chemotherapy before or who had another cancer at the same time. Pieces of surgical tissue measuring roughly 1-2.1 cm3 were kept in RNAlater solution and stored at -80 degrees C until use. Overall study results and their limits: The cohort had only about 15 patients, and the authors noted that larger samples and more detailed clinical data are needed. Because peripheral blood was not sequenced, blood TCRbeta repertoires in the lung cancer patients of the study were not examined. The sequencing platform is not named in the methods, and unique molecular identifiers are not mentioned. In normal lung, the top 100 clones accounted for a significantly larger cumulative share of the repertoire than in tumor tissue. TCR diversity was significantly higher in younger patients, and greater tumor TCR diversity was associated with shorter overall survival and shorter disease-free survival. Tumor tissue showed significantly greater TCR diversity (inverse Simpson) than normal lung tissue (approximately 400 vs 170, P = 0.0075, Mann-Whitney U test).

In its sample, this clonotype was seen once. This clone's antigen is unknown. A junction end diverges from the germline sequence, so it may reflect a read error. CDR1 MNHEY and CDR2 SVGEGT are derived from the germline V gene. Taken from cysteine to phenylalanine, the CDR3 has 17 residues. The sequence is cut down to CDR3 DNA, 51 bases in frame from base 1. The protocol used for the library was multiplex PCR. Reads for this sample came from an Illumina HiSeq 2500. Following protocols modified from ARM-PCR, the researchers constructed TCRbeta libraries through three rounds of nested PCR with primers (Table S4). PCR products of 200-500 bp were gel-excised and purified with the QIAquick gel extraction kit before sequencing. For the original study's pipeline: Reads were cleaned using Trimmomatic, were merged into complete CDR3 sequences using FLASH, and were assigned to V(D)J germline segments using MiTCR. Clonal diversity was computed as the inverse Simpson's index with VDJtools. A read counted as productive if the sequence was in-frame and lacked a premature stop codon. TCRdb itself trimmed the public reads at Q25 with fastp, ran MiXCR and retained productive beta chains. Every entry covers one CDR3 protein and lists the most common genes and DNA from its rows. These V and J calls derive from TCRdb rather than the authors' analysis. The sample includes about 200,000 distinct CDR3 sequences, with 60% to 75% observed a single time. Together, the top ten hold under 30% of the sample.

Sequencing used lung tumor tissue. This chain joins TRBV6-2 or TRBV6-3 to TRBJ2-2, and TRBD1 aligns with 7 junction nucleotides. The sequence derives from a man between 60 and 75 years old with non-small cell lung cancer. The CDR3 region has the sequence CASSYSRQGSYTWELFF. In nucleotides, the sequence is TGTGCCAGCAGTTACTCACGACAGGGTTCGTACACCTGGGAGCTGTTTTTT.